The 17 T cell receptor beta chains below all came from one sample that was sequenced in a study of CD8+ T cells in alopecia areata. Following extraction, RNA underwent reverse transcription to cDNA, which served as the sequencing template. TCRdb keeps only in-frame clones here, not all; method: immunoSEQ multiplex PCR. The top ten clones hold 5.5% to 6.5% of a sample with around 80,000 clones, just over 50% of them seen once. The sequenced sample was NKG2D-high CD8+ T cells sorted from blood. The source of these receptors is a human donor with alopecia areata.

This clone was seen a few times. The chain has TRBV6-5 and TRBJ2-7; D is possibly TRBD2 (6 bases). The germline CDR1 and CDR2 sequences are MNHEY and SVGAGI. This CDR3 spans 13 amino acids. Trimming pared 5 bases from V and 3 bases from J, leaving 11 bases between. The CDR3 spells CASSAGPVYEQYF. CDR3 DNA sequence: TGTGCCAGCAGTGCGGGGCCAGTCTACGAGCAGTACTTC.

This chain connects TRBV9 to TRBJ2-3; perhaps TRBD1 as D (6 bases). In germline, CDR1 is SGDLS, CDR2 YYNGEE. This CDR3 is built from 15 residues. Between the trimmed V and J ends, which lost 0 bases and 5 bases, there was a span of 13 bases. The CDR3 reads CASSVESGVKDTQYF. CDR3 nucleotide sequence: TGTGCCAGCAGCGTAGAGTCAGGGGTCAAAGATACGCAGTATTTT. The complete variable domain, with remaining parts taken from reference TRBV9 and TRBJ2-3, reads DSGVTQTPKHLITATGQRVTLRCSPRSGDLSVYWYQQSLDQGLQFLIQYYNGEERAKGNILERFSAQQFPDLHSELNLSSLELGDSALYFCASSVESGVKDTQYFGPGTRLTVL.

Here the CDR3 DNA reads TGCGCCAGCAGAGGACAGGGGATTTACGAGCAGTACTTC. This translates into CASRGQGIYEQYF. This sequence joins TRBV4-1 and TRBJ2-7; 9 bases agree with TRBD1. The CDR3 length is 13 residues. Germline values: CDR1 MGHRA, CDR2 YSYEKL. V was pared by 6 bases and J by 4 bases, with 4 bases of the junction left unmatched.

The chain recombines TRBV5-1 with TRBJ2-2; D gene ambiguous. Germline V gene sequence: CDR1 SGHRS, CDR2 YFSETQ. V dropped 1 base and J dropped 4 bases, with 11 bases sitting between them. CDR3 size: 15 residues. The CDR3 DNA reads TGCGCCAGCAGCTTGCAAGGGTCGAGCACCGGGGAGCTGTTTTTT. Translating it yields CASSLQGSSTGELFF.

The sample holds a few counts of this clone. The V and J genes are TRBV4-1 and TRBJ2-7; D gene uncertain. The CDR3 contains 14 residues. CDR1 and CDR2 (germline): MGHRA, YSYEKL. The V end lost 1 base, the J end lost 1 base, and 8 bases lay between the germline ends. In DNA form, the CDR3 reads TGCGCCAGCAGCCAAGTATTTGGGTCCTACGAGCAGTACTTC. Translating it yields CASSQVFGSYEQYF.

The chain links TRBV6-5 to TRBJ2-5, with D hard to call. Germline loops: CDR1 MNHEY, CDR2 SVGAGI. The V end was cut by 0 bases, the J end by 2 bases, with 7 bases between. The CDR3 runs to 14 residues. The CDR3: CASSYSSLQETQYF. The CDR3 coding sequence is TGTGCCAGCAGTTACTCGTCTCTACAAGAGACCCAGTACTTC.

The V gene is TRBV7-9, the J gene TRBJ1-2; D possibly corresponds to TRBD1 (5 bases). The ends were cut back, 3 bases at V and 3 bases at J, with 8 bases in the middle. The germline gives CDR1 SEHNR, CDR2 FQNEAQ (reference sequence). CDR3 length equals 13 residues. CDR3 sequence reads: CASSFPGDYGYTF. CDR3 nucleotide sequence: TGTGCCAGCAGCTTTCCGGGGGACTATGGCTACACCTTC.

The chain couples TRBV2 to TRBJ2-1, with D possibly matching TRBD2 (7 bases). CDR1 and CDR2 (germline): SNHLY, FYNNEI. V was trimmed by 11 bases and J by 7 bases, leaving 21 bases between them. The length of the CDR3 is 14 residues. The CDR3 sequence is CASEEGGASNEQFF. The CDR3 DNA follows: TGTGCCTCCGAGGAGGGGGGGGCAAGTAATGAGCAGTTCTTC.

The gene calls are TRBV7-9 and TRBJ1-6; D uncertain. With 4 bases removed from V and 9 bases from J, the gap between germline ends came to 10 bases. The CDR3 is 13 amino acids. Germline lookup yields CDR1 SEHNR and CDR2 FQNEAQ (reference sequence). The CDR3 DNA follows: TGTGCCAGCAGCTCCTATAGCAGTTCACCCCTCCACTTT. This translates into CASSSYSSSPLHF. Full variable domain (rest looked up from reference TRBV7-9 and TRBJ1-6): DTGVSQNPRHKITKRGQNVTFRCDPISEHNRLYWYRQTLGQGPEFLTYFQNEAQLEKSRLLSDRFSAERPKGSFSTLEIQRTEQGDSAMYLCASSSYSSSPLHFGNGTRLTVT.

This clone came up a few times. The gene calls are TRBV27 and TRBJ2-7; possibly TRBD1 for D (5 bases). The germline V gene encodes CDR1 MNHEY and CDR2 SMNVEV (reference sequence). Trimming pared 5 bases from V and 2 bases from J, leaving 16 bases between. This CDR3 comprises 15 residues. The DNA for the CDR3 is TGTGCCAGCAGTCCTGGGCTAGGGGAAACCTACGAGCAGTACTTC. Protein sequence: CASSPGLGETYEQYF.

The V gene is TRBV28, the J gene TRBJ2-7; 10 nucleotides agree with TRBD2. CDR3 size: 17 residues. Germline values: CDR1 MDHEN, CDR2 SYDVKM. Trimming at V came to 4 bases and at J to 5 bases, leaving 14 bases not matched to a gene. The CDR3, as DNA: TGTGCCAGCAGTTCATGGTCCGCTAGCGGGGGAGACGACGAGCAGTACTTC. Amino acid sequence: CASSSWSASGGDDEQYF.

The CDR3 DNA reads TGCAGCGTTGAAGAAGCCTCACTAGCGGGGGACACCGGGGAGCTGTTTTTT. Its translation: CSVEEASLAGDTGELFF. The chain uses TRBV29-1 and TRBJ2-2, with 11 bases that match TRBD2. V dropped 0 bases and J dropped 3; count of bases not matched to a gene: 6. The CDR3 covers 17 residues. Germline-derived CDR1 and CDR2 are SQVTM and ANQGSEA.

This clone was recorded at least ten times. This sample includes further DNA sequences coding for the same CDR3. The genes are TRBV28 and TRBJ1-1; possibly TRBD1 for D (6 bases). CDR1 is MDHEN and CDR2 is SYDVKM in the germline V gene. Trimming took 5 bases from V and 4 from J, leaving 8 bases between them. CDR3 length: 12 amino acids. Here the CDR3 reads CASSGGGTEAFF. The CDR3 DNA is TGTGCCAGCAGTGGAGGGGGCACTGAAGCTTTCTTT.

This clone was seen only a few times. The CDR3 reads CASLEQGNTEAFF. Written as DNA, the CDR3 is TGTGCCAGCTTAGAACAGGGGAACACTGAAGCTTTCTTT. The rearrangement links TRBV2 to TRBJ1-1, with D possibly being TRBD1 (6 bases). V was cut by 8 bases and J by 1 base, with 11 bases left in between. This CDR3 spans 13 amino acids. Germline V gene sequence: CDR1 SNHLY, CDR2 FYNNEI.

V gene TRBV29-1 combines with J gene TRBJ2-1; D is possibly TRBD2 (5 bases). V lost 7 bases, J lost 7 bases, and 17 bases lay in between. Germline V lookup: CDR1 SQVTM, CDR2 ANQGSEA. The length of the CDR3 is 13 residues. The CDR3 protein is CSADYELGNEQFF. CDR3 sequence (DNA): TGCAGCGCCGACTACGAACTTGGAAATGAGCAGTTCTTC.

The V and J genes are TRBV7-2 and TRBJ2-7; 9 bases align to TRBD1. V shed 3 bases and J 2 bases; nucleotides not matched to a gene: 8. In germline, CDR1 is SGHTA, CDR2 FQGNSA. The CDR3 totals 16 residues. DNA for the CDR3: TGTGCCAGCAGCTTCCCCGGGACAGGGAATCCCTACGAGCAGTACTTC. Protein product: CASSFPGTGNPYEQYF.

With regard to this clone: One end of the junction is discordant with germline, which a read error may explain. The chain recombines TRBV27 with TRBJ2-1; 10 bases match TRBD2. Germline V gene data show CDR1 as MNHEY and CDR2 as SMNVEV (reference sequence). The CDR3 covers 15 residues. CDR3 sequence reads: CASILSAGGLDEQFF. The CDR3 DNA reads as TGTGCCAGCATTTTATCAGCGGGAGGGTTGGATGAGCAGTTCTTC.